The rows below give T cell receptor beta chains drawn from one sample of a study of glioma-infiltrating T cells after dendritic cell vaccination. The repertoire was sequenced with immunoSEQ multiplex PCR; TCRdb's copy has only in-frame clones and lacks some. The data show approximately 82,000 clones, with about 87% seen just once and 3.2% held by the top ten. The sample consisted of blood, taken before dendritic cell vaccination. Receptors were obtained from a human donor with glioblastoma. The CDR3 runs from the conserved cysteine through the conserved F or W. The D gene is left open where the match is weak. Clone sizes are given selectively: once, few, many, or a class where the clone is expanded.

cdr3_length: 17
v_call: TRBV5-1
d_call: TRBD2
j_call: TRBJ2-3
clone_size: once
cdr3_nt: TGCGCCAGCAGCTTAACCGGGACTAGCGGGGGGGCAGATACGCAGTATTTT
cdr3_aa: CASSLTGTSGGADTQYF

cdr3_length: 15
v_call: TRBV10-1
d_call: TRBD2
j_call: TRBJ2-3
clone_size: NA
cdr3_nt: TGCGCCAGCAGTGAGGGCGGGGGGGACACAGATACGCAGTATTTT
cdr3_aa: CASSEGGGDTDTQYF

cdr3_length: 12
v_call: TRBV5-4
d_call: NA
j_call: TRBJ1-5
clone_size: NA
cdr3_nt: TGTGCCACCACCAACGAGGAGCAGCCCCAGCATTTT
cdr3_aa: CATTNEEQPQHF

cdr3_length: 12
v_call: TRBV19
d_call: NA
j_call: TRBJ1-2
clone_size: NA
cdr3_nt: TGTGCCAGTAGTCTATTACAGGGAAGCTACACCTTC
cdr3_aa: CASSLLQGSYTF

cdr3_length: 11
v_call: TRBV11-3
d_call: NA
j_call: TRBJ1-3
clone_size: NA
cdr3_nt: TGTGCCAGCAGCTCCCTAGACACCATATATTTT
cdr3_aa: CASSSLDTIYF

cdr3_length: 14
v_call: TRBV4-1
d_call: NA
j_call: TRBJ2-1
clone_size: NA
cdr3_nt: TGCGCCAGCAGCCAGCTCAAAAGGGGTAATGAGCAGTTCTTC
cdr3_aa: CASSQLKRGNEQFF

cdr3_length: 14
v_call: TRBV6-1
d_call: NA
j_call: TRBJ2-3
clone_size: NA
cdr3_nt: TGTGCCAGCGCGTACAGGGAGAGCACAGATACGCAGTATTTT
cdr3_aa: CASAYRESTDTQYF

cdr3_length: 15
v_call: TRBV27
d_call: TRBD1
j_call: TRBJ2-1
clone_size: NA
cdr3_nt: TGTGCCAGCAGTAGACAGGGCCGCTCCTACAATGAGCAGTTCTTC
cdr3_aa: CASSRQGRSYNEQFF

cdr3_length: 14
v_call: TRBV9
d_call: NA
j_call: TRBJ1-2
clone_size: NA
cdr3_nt: TGTGCCAGCACCCTGGACAGTGTGGGATATGGCTACACCTTC
cdr3_aa: CASTLDSVGYGYTF

cdr3_length: 13
v_call: TRBV15
d_call: NA
j_call: TRBJ2-1
clone_size: NA
cdr3_nt: TGTGCCACCAGCAGAGTAGACTACAATGAGCAGTTCTTC
cdr3_aa: CATSRVDYNEQFF

cdr3_length: 15
v_call: TRBV30
d_call: TRBD2
j_call: TRBJ2-2
clone_size: NA
cdr3_nt: TGTGCCTGGAGTCAGGCGGGAGGGCCCACCGGGGAGCTGTTTTTT
cdr3_aa: CAWSQAGGPTGELFF

cdr3_length: 15
v_call: TRBV14
d_call: TRBD2
j_call: TRBJ2-7
clone_size: NA
cdr3_nt: TGTGCCAGCAGCCAAGCTAGCGGGGGTTTCTACGAGCAGTACTTC
cdr3_aa: CASSQASGGFYEQYF

cdr3_length: 17
v_call: TRBV4-2
d_call: TRBD2
j_call: TRBJ2-3
clone_size: NA
cdr3_nt: TGTGCCAGCAGCCCTCGGACTAGCGGGGGCGACACAGATACGCAGTATTTT
cdr3_aa: CASSPRTSGGDTDTQYF

cdr3_length: 13
v_call: TRBV10-3
d_call: TRBD1
j_call: TRBJ2-2
clone_size: once
cdr3_nt: TGTGCCATCAGCGGACAGGGGACCGGGGAGCTGTTTTTT
cdr3_aa: CAISGQGTGELFF

cdr3_length: 15
v_call: TRBV6-1
d_call: TRBD1
j_call: TRBJ1-3
clone_size: NA
cdr3_nt: TGTGCCAGCAGTGAAGCAACAGGGGGCGAAAACACCATATATTTT
cdr3_aa: CASSEATGGENTIYF

cdr3_length: 15
v_call: TRBV30
d_call: TRBD1
j_call: TRBJ1-6
clone_size: NA
cdr3_nt: TGTGCCTGGAGTCAGGCAGGGGGGCGTAATTCCCCCCTCCACTTT
cdr3_aa: CAWSQAGGRNSPLHF

cdr3_length: 14
v_call: TRBV6-1
d_call: TRBD2
j_call: TRBJ2-7
clone_size: NA
cdr3_nt: TGTGCCAGCAGACTAGCGGGGGGCCAATACGAGCAGTACTTC
cdr3_aa: CASRLAGGQYEQYF

cdr3_length: 16
v_call: TRBV14
d_call: TRBD1
j_call: TRBJ2-7
clone_size: NA
cdr3_nt: TGTGCCAGCAGCCAACTAAGAGACAGGGCTCGCTCCGAGCAGTACTTC
cdr3_aa: CASSQLRDRARSEQYF

cdr3_length: 13
v_call: TRBV27
d_call: NA
j_call: TRBJ2-1
clone_size: NA
cdr3_nt: TGTGCCAGCAGTAGTAGCTCCTACAATGAGCAGTTCTTC
cdr3_aa: CASSSSSYNEQFF

cdr3_length: 14
v_call: TRBV2
d_call: TRBD2
j_call: TRBJ2-7
clone_size: NA
cdr3_nt: TGTGCCAGCAGAATTACTAGCGGGACCTACGAGCAGTACTTC
cdr3_aa: CASRITSGTYEQYF

cdr3_length: 17
v_call: TRBV4-1
d_call: NA
j_call: TRBJ2-3
clone_size: once
cdr3_nt: TGCGCCAGCAGCCAGAACGGTGGCGGGATAAGCACAGATACGCAGTATTTT
cdr3_aa: CASSQNGGGISTDTQYF

cdr3_length: 13
v_call: TRBV21-1
d_call: NA
j_call: TRBJ2-1
clone_size: NA
cdr3_nt: TGTGCCAGCAGCAGGGACAGGGAAGGTGAGCAGTTCTTC
cdr3_aa: CASSRDREGEQFF

cdr3_length: 15
v_call: TRBV7-9
d_call: NA
j_call: TRBJ1-1
clone_size: NA
cdr3_nt: TGTGCCAGCAGCAAAGGACAGACCATGAACACTGAAGCTTTCTTT
cdr3_aa: CASSKGQTMNTEAFF

cdr3_length: 15
v_call: TRBV19
d_call: TRBD1
j_call: TRBJ1-2
clone_size: NA
cdr3_nt: TGTGCCAGTAGTATGGAAAACAGGGGGATCTATGGCTACACCTTC
cdr3_aa: CASSMENRGIYGYTF

cdr3_length: 15
v_call: TRBV6-1
d_call: NA
j_call: TRBJ1-5
clone_size: NA
cdr3_nt: TGTGCCAGCAGTGAGCCGGGTTTGAGCAATCAGCCCCAGCATTTT
cdr3_aa: CASSEPGLSNQPQHF

cdr3_length: 16
v_call: TRBV27
d_call: NA
j_call: TRBJ2-7
clone_size: NA
cdr3_nt: TGTGCCAGCAGTTCCCGCAGGGGTGCTAAGACCTACGAGCAGTACTTC
cdr3_aa: CASSSRRGAKTYEQYF

cdr3_length: 16
v_call: TRBV5-4
d_call: TRBD1
j_call: TRBJ2-5
clone_size: NA
cdr3_nt: TGTGCCAGCAGCATATCCGGGACAGGGATCGAAGAGACCCAGTACTTC
cdr3_aa: CASSISGTGIEETQYF

cdr3_length: 15
v_call: TRBV5-1
d_call: TRBD1
j_call: TRBJ2-7
clone_size: NA
cdr3_nt: TGCGCCAGCAGCCCCGGGACAGGGCTAATCTACGAGCAGTACTTC
cdr3_aa: CASSPGTGLIYEQYF

cdr3_length: 13
v_call: TRBV27
d_call: NA
j_call: TRBJ1-1
clone_size: NA
cdr3_nt: TGTGCCAGCAGTTTACTAGGCGTACCTGAAGCTTTCTTT
cdr3_aa: CASSLLGVPEAFF

cdr3_length: 16
v_call: TRBV2
d_call: NA
j_call: TRBJ2-7
clone_size: NA
cdr3_nt: TGTGCCAGCAGTGAATTGGAGCACGAAGCCTCCTACGAGCAGTACTTC
cdr3_aa: CASSELEHEASYEQYF

cdr3_length: 17
v_call: TRBV6-1
d_call: TRBD2
j_call: TRBJ2-1
clone_size: NA
cdr3_nt: TGTGCCAGCAGTGAATCTATAAGACTAGCGAGGGCCAATGAGCAGTTCTTC
cdr3_aa: CASSESIRLARANEQFF

cdr3_length: 12
v_call: TRBV30
d_call: NA
j_call: TRBJ1-1
clone_size: NA
cdr3_nt: TGTGCCTGGGGGGGGGCACGAACTGAAGCTTTCTTT
cdr3_aa: CAWGGARTEAFF